This is a list of T cell receptor beta chains from one sample in a study of glioma-infiltrating T cells after dendritic cell vaccination. The method was immunoSEQ multiplex PCR; TCRdb's version includes in-frame clones alone and lacks a portion of them. Of tens of thousands of clones listed, roughly 84% are singletons. The specimen comprised blood, sampled after dendritic cell vaccination. The receptor source for this set is a human donor with glioblastoma. Each CDR3 is given with its conserved first and last residue. The order of the fields is V gene, clone size, D gene, J gene, CDR3 protein, CDR3 DNA. The D gene is left open where the match is weak. The size of a clone is reported for some rows only, either as once, few or many, or as a class for expanded clones.

TRBV6-1	-	TRBD1	TRBJ1-5	CASSGDRVGQPQHF	TGTGCCAGCAGTGGAGACAGGGTCGGACAGCCCCAGCATTTT
TRBV5-4	-	-	TRBJ2-3	CASSLGRSQPTDTQYF	TGTGCCAGCAGCTTGGGACGGTCACAGCCCACAGATACGCAGTATTTT
TRBV7-2	few	-	TRBJ2-3	CASSTWGGITDTQYF	TGTGCCAGCAGCACCTGGGGCGGGATCACAGATACGCAGTATTTT
TRBV6-6	-	TRBD1	TRBJ2-5	CASSYSTGEKQETQYF	TGTGCCAGCAGTTACTCTACAGGGGAGAAACAAGAGACCCAGTACTTC
TRBV4-1	-	-	TRBJ1-4	CASSQDRGREKLFF	TGCGCCAGCAGCCAAGACAGGGGTCGGGAAAAACTGTTTTTT
TRBV7-6	-	-	TRBJ1-1	CASSQQGRGWDTEAFF	TGTGCCAGCAGCCAACAAGGGAGGGGATGGGACACTGAAGCTTTCTTT
TRBV7-2	-	TRBD1	TRBJ1-1	CASSAQPGQGNTEAFF	TGTGCCAGCAGCGCCCAACCGGGACAGGGAAACACTGAAGCTTTCTTT
TRBV18	-	TRBD1	TRBJ1-4	CASSLAIGQGLINEKLFF	TGTGCCAGCTCACTCGCAATTGGACAGGGCCTTATTAATGAAAAACTGTTTTTT
TRBV11-2	-	-	TRBJ2-7	CASSRGWEQYF	TGTGCCAGCAGCCGAGGGTGGGAGCAGTACTTC
TRBV7-9	-	-	TRBJ1-2	CASSLGQANYGYTF	TGTGCCAGCAGCTTAGGACAGGCTAACTATGGCTACACCTTC
TRBV18	-	-	TRBJ2-3	CASSPRRGVDTQYF	TGTGCCAGCTCACCACGGAGGGGAGTGGATACGCAGTATTTT
TRBV10-2	-	TRBD1	TRBJ2-1	CASRTGDTYNEQFF	TGCGCCAGCAGGACAGGGGATACCTACAATGAGCAGTTCTTC
TRBV5-6	-	TRBD1	TRBJ2-3	CASSRDSQTQYF	TGTGCCAGCAGCCGGGACAGTCAAACGCAGTATTTT
TRBV5-1	-	TRBD1	TRBJ1-1	CATGQGANTEAFF	TGCGCCACCGGCCAGGGGGCGAACACTGAAGCTTTCTTT
TRBV2	-	-	TRBJ2-7	CASSLGRQLAYEQYF	TGTGCCAGCAGTCTGGGTCGACAGTTGGCCTACGAGCAGTACTTC
TRBV5-1	-	TRBD1	TRBJ2-2	CASSFDRGTGELFF	TGCGCCAGCAGCTTTGACAGGGGGACCGGGGAGCTGTTTTTT
TRBV10-3	-	-	TRBJ2-1	CAISIGGTVYNEQFF	TGTGCCATCAGCATCGGGGGAACGGTCTACAATGAGCAGTTCTTC
TRBV11-3	-	-	TRBJ2-3	CASSRATDTQYF	TGTGCCAGCAGTCGAGCCACAGATACGCAGTATTTT
TRBV6-1	-	TRBD1	TRBJ2-4	CASSEVGTRGSIQYF	TGTGCCAGCAGTGAAGTTGGGACCAGGGGGAGCATTCAGTACTTC
TRBV11-1	-	TRBD2	TRBJ2-3	CASSPRLAGGPNTQYF	TGTGCCAGCAGCCCGCGACTAGCGGGAGGGCCGAATACGCAGTATTTT
TRBV2	-	TRBD1	TRBJ1-6	CASSDLGQGANSPLHF	TGTGCCAGCAGTGATCTGGGACAGGGGGCTAATTCACCCCTCCACTTT
TRBV5-6	-	TRBD1	TRBJ2-5	CASSVLQGSQETQYF	TGTGCCAGCAGCGTCCTACAGGGGTCACAAGAGACCCAGTACTTC
TRBV25-1	-	-	TRBJ1-5	CASSDNRRSNQPQHF	TGTGCCAGCAGTGATAACCGGAGGAGCAATCAGCCCCAGCATTTT
TRBV11-2	once	TRBD2	TRBJ2-3	CASSLLTSGSLDTQYF	TGTGCCAGCAGCTTACTAACTAGCGGGAGCTTAGATACGCAGTATTTT
TRBV7-9	-	-	TRBJ2-7	CASSPHGGTNSYEQYF	TGTGCCAGCAGTCCCCACGGGGGAACTAACTCCTACGAGCAGTACTTC
TRBV18	-	-	TRBJ2-2	CASSRATEINTGELFF	TGTGCCAGCTCCCGGGCGACAGAAATAAACACCGGGGAGCTGTTTTTT
TRBV6-1	-	TRBD1	TRBJ1-1	CASSVDRGGTEAFF	TGTGCCAGCAGCGTTGACAGGGGTGGCACTGAAGCTTTCTTT
TRBV6-8	-	TRBD1	TRBJ1-5	CASSCDRGGQPQHF	TGTGCCAGCAGCTGTGACAGGGGTGGTCAGCCCCAGCATTTT
TRBV19	once	TRBD1	TRBJ1-5	CASAGDREVINQPQHF	TGTGCCTCCGCCGGGGACAGGGAGGTCATCAATCAGCCCCAGCATTTT
TRBV27	-	TRBD1	TRBJ1-5	CASQKGQGVQPQHF	TGTGCCAGCCAAAAGGGACAGGGGGTGCAGCCCCAGCATTTT
TRBV6-5	-	-	TRBJ2-5	CASSLLAEETQYF	TGTGCCAGCAGCCTGCTAGCTGAGGAGACCCAGTACTTC
TRBV5-1	-	-	TRBJ2-5	CASSFMSHYQETQYF	TGCGCCAGCAGCTTTATGTCGCACTACCAAGAGACCCAGTACTTC
TRBV6-6	-	-	TRBJ1-1	CASSYLASTEAFF	TGTGCCAGCAGTTACCTAGCGAGCACTGAAGCTTTCTTT
TRBV5-6	-	-	TRBJ1-4	CASSFRGGGEKLFF	TGTGCCAGCAGCTTCAGGGGAGGGGGTGAAAAACTGTTTTTT